The sequence of this T cell receptor beta chain was determined in a study of tumor and adjacent non-tumor tissue in lung cancer. Across the whole study: Aged about 31 to 85 years, patients included 10 men and about 5 women with stage I to III disease. Study-wide results and limits: Tumor repertoires had a smaller top 100 clone share than normal lung. Higher tumor TCR diversity was associated with shorter survival.

This sample's RNA came from whole unsorted tissue. Between August and November 2014, newly diagnosed, chemotherapy-naive lung cancer patients underwent thoracic surgery in China. Regarding this clonotype: Its antigen is unknown. The junction departs from germline at one end; a sequencing error may be responsible.

A modified ARM-PCR protocol with three rounds of nested PCR amplified TCRbeta. TCRdb called the multiplex PCR reads again in MiXCR, with one record for every CDR3 protein. The sample includes roughly 66,000 distinct CDR3 sequences, roughly 73% of them seen just once. The length of the CDR3 is 14 residues. Germline assignment: CDR1 ENHRY and CDR2 SYGVKD. The source material was lung tumor tissue. The receptor was isolated from a man aged 60 to 69 with non-small cell lung cancer. The gene calls are TRBV10-3 and TRBJ2-1; 9 bases are shared with TRBD2. CDR3 nucleotide sequence: TGTGCCATCAGCCTTAGCGGGAGCAACAATGAACAGTTCTTC. The encoded protein is CAISLSGSNNEQFF.